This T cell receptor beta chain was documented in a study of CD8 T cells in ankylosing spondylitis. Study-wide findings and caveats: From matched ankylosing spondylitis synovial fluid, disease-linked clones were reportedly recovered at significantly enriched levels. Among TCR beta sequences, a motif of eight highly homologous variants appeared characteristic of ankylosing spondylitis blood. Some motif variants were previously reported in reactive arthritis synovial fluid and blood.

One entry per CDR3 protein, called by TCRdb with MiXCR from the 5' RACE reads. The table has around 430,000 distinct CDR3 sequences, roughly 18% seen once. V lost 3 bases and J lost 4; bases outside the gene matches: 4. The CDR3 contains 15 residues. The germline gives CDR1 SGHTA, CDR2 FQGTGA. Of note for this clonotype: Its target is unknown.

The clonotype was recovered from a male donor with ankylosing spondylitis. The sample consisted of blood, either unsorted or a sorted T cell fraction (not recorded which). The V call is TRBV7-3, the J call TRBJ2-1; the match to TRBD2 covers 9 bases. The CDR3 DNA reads TGTGCCAGCAGCTTCAGCGGGGGGATGTACAATGAGCAGTTCTTC. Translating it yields CASSFSGGMYNEQFF.